These T cell receptor beta chains were read from a single sample in a study of cytomegalovirus exposure and HLA in healthy donors. The table came from immunoSEQ multiplex PCR; TCRdb's copy has only in-frame clones and leaves some out. The table records approximately 110,000 clones, about 78% of them present only once. Material: PBMCs. These TCRs come from a middle-aged woman in good health and CMV-seropositive. The CDR3 runs from the conserved cysteine through the conserved F or W. D genes are given only for firm matches. Some rows mark clone size as missing; the rest say once, few, many or name a class of expanded clone.

clone_size: NA
cdr3_length: 15
d_call: NA
v_call: TRBV5-4
j_call: TRBJ1-2
cdr3_nt: TGTGCCAGCAGCTTGGACCCTACGGGTAACTATGGCTACACCTTC
cdr3_aa: CASSLDPTGNYGYTF

clone_size: NA
cdr3_length: 16
d_call: TRBD1
v_call: TRBV2
j_call: TRBJ2-7
cdr3_nt: TGTGCCAGCAGCTTCCTACTGACAGGGGGCTCCTACGAGCAGTACTTC
cdr3_aa: CASSFLLTGGSYEQYF

clone_size: NA
cdr3_length: 15
d_call: TRBD2
v_call: TRBV13
j_call: TRBJ2-4
cdr3_nt: TGTGCCAGCAGCTCCCTCGCGGGGGGGAAAAACATTCAGTACTTC
cdr3_aa: CASSSLAGGKNIQYF

clone_size: NA
cdr3_length: 15
d_call: TRBD2
v_call: TRBV11-3
j_call: TRBJ2-1
cdr3_nt: TGTGCCAGCAGCTTCACTAGCGGGGGGTACAATGAGCAGTTCTTC
cdr3_aa: CASSFTSGGYNEQFF

clone_size: NA
cdr3_length: 16
d_call: TRBD1
v_call: TRBV18
j_call: TRBJ2-7
cdr3_nt: TGTGCCAGCTCTCTTACAGGGGGCAGTGTCTCCTACGAGCAGTACTTC
cdr3_aa: CASSLTGGSVSYEQYF

clone_size: NA
cdr3_length: 15
d_call: NA
v_call: TRBV7-9
j_call: TRBJ2-5
cdr3_nt: TGTGCCAGCAGCTCTAGTGGTTGGCAGTCCGAGACCCAGTACTTC
cdr3_aa: CASSSSGWQSETQYF

clone_size: NA
cdr3_length: 12
d_call: NA
v_call: TRBV29-1
j_call: TRBJ2-3
cdr3_nt: TGCAGCGTCCATGCGCTCACAGATACGCAGTATTTT
cdr3_aa: CSVHALTDTQYF

clone_size: once
cdr3_length: 13
d_call: NA
v_call: TRBV6-5
j_call: TRBJ2-4
cdr3_nt: TGTGCCAGCAGTTATTCGGTACTGGGGCCTCCGTACTTC
cdr3_aa: CASSYSVLGPPYF

clone_size: NA
cdr3_length: 18
d_call: TRBD2
v_call: TRBV2
j_call: TRBJ2-1
cdr3_nt: TGTGCCAGCCTCTCGGGACTAGCGGGGGCTAGCACCTACAATGAGCAGTTCTTC
cdr3_aa: CASLSGLAGASTYNEQFF

clone_size: NA
cdr3_length: 13
d_call: NA
v_call: TRBV6-5
j_call: TRBJ1-1
cdr3_nt: TGTGCCAGCAGTTACTCGCGAAACACTGAAGCTTTCTTT
cdr3_aa: CASSYSRNTEAFF

clone_size: NA
cdr3_length: 15
d_call: NA
v_call: TRBV9
j_call: TRBJ1-1
cdr3_nt: TGTGCCAGCAGCGTGGTCGTGGAGGCGAACACTGAAGCTTTCTTT
cdr3_aa: CASSVVVEANTEAFF

clone_size: NA
cdr3_length: 11
d_call: NA
v_call: TRBV4-1
j_call: TRBJ2-2
cdr3_nt: TGCGCCAGCACGGGGACCGGGGAGCTGTTTTTT
cdr3_aa: CASTGTGELFF

clone_size: NA
cdr3_length: 15
d_call: TRBD2
v_call: TRBV7-2
j_call: TRBJ2-1
cdr3_nt: TGTGCCAGCAGGCAAGCGGGGGGGCCTTACAATGAGCAGTTCTTC
cdr3_aa: CASRQAGGPYNEQFF

clone_size: few
cdr3_length: 16
d_call: NA
v_call: TRBV10-3
j_call: TRBJ2-7
cdr3_nt: TGTGCCATCAGTGAGTCGATGGAGGGATTCACCTACGAGCAGTACTTC
cdr3_aa: CAISESMEGFTYEQYF

clone_size: NA
cdr3_length: 12
d_call: NA
v_call: TRBV6-5
j_call: TRBJ2-3
cdr3_nt: TGTGCCAGCAGGCGGACAGTGGGTTTGCAGTATTTT
cdr3_aa: CASRRTVGLQYF

clone_size: few
cdr3_length: 17
d_call: TRBD2
v_call: TRBV5-1
j_call: TRBJ2-1
cdr3_nt: TGCGCCAGCAGCTTGGGGGTCGGGCTAGCGGGGAACAATGAGCAGTTCTTC
cdr3_aa: CASSLGVGLAGNNEQFF

clone_size: NA
cdr3_length: 12
d_call: TRBD1
v_call: TRBV19
j_call: TRBJ1-4
cdr3_nt: TGTGCCAGTAGCCCGGGTTGGGGGGACAGTTCTTTT
cdr3_aa: CASSPGWGDSSF

clone_size: NA
cdr3_length: 14
d_call: TRBD2
v_call: TRBV5-1
j_call: TRBJ2-4
cdr3_nt: TGCGCCAGCAGCGTCAGCGGGGGGGAGAACATTCAGTACTTC
cdr3_aa: CASSVSGGENIQYF

clone_size: NA
cdr3_length: 14
d_call: NA
v_call: TRBV5-1
j_call: TRBJ2-5
cdr3_nt: TGCGCCAGCAGCTTAGGCTCTCGGGGGGAGACCCAGTACTTC
cdr3_aa: CASSLGSRGETQYF

clone_size: NA
cdr3_length: 14
d_call: NA
v_call: TRBV13
j_call: TRBJ1-1
cdr3_nt: TGTGCCAGCAGCTTAGGGGCTTTGGACACTGAAGCTTTCTTT
cdr3_aa: CASSLGALDTEAFF

clone_size: NA
cdr3_length: 15
d_call: NA
v_call: TRBV2
j_call: TRBJ2-1
cdr3_nt: TGTGCCAGCAGTGCCTCTCTTAGCTCCTACAATGAGCAGTTCTTC
cdr3_aa: CASSASLSSYNEQFF

clone_size: NA
cdr3_length: 13
d_call: NA
v_call: TRBV7-3
j_call: TRBJ2-3
cdr3_nt: TGTGCCAGCAGCGTTTTATCGAGAGATACGCAGTATTTT
cdr3_aa: CASSVLSRDTQYF

clone_size: NA
cdr3_length: 13
d_call: NA
v_call: TRBV2
j_call: TRBJ1-5
cdr3_nt: TGTGCCAGCAGTGCATCAGGGAATCAGCCCCAGCATTTT
cdr3_aa: CASSASGNQPQHF

clone_size: NA
cdr3_length: 15
d_call: TRBD1
v_call: TRBV9
j_call: TRBJ1-3
cdr3_nt: TGTGCCAGCAGCGTAGAGGGGGCCGCTGGAAACACCATATATTTT
cdr3_aa: CASSVEGAAGNTIYF

clone_size: NA
cdr3_length: 13
d_call: NA
v_call: TRBV29-1
j_call: TRBJ1-6
cdr3_nt: TGCAGCGTACAACAGGGAGTCGATTCACCCCTCCACTTT
cdr3_aa: CSVQQGVDSPLHF

clone_size: few
cdr3_length: 16
d_call: TRBD1
v_call: TRBV15
j_call: TRBJ1-4
cdr3_nt: TGTGCCACCAGCAGACCTCGGACAGGGGGGGCTGAAAAACTGTTTTTT
cdr3_aa: CATSRPRTGGAEKLFF

clone_size: once
cdr3_length: 15
d_call: NA
v_call: TRBV7-2
j_call: TRBJ2-5
cdr3_nt: TGTGCCAGCAGCTCCTACCTAGGGCGGGGCGGGACCCAGTACTTC
cdr3_aa: CASSSYLGRGGTQYF

clone_size: NA
cdr3_length: 14
d_call: NA
v_call: TRBV5-1
j_call: TRBJ1-4
cdr3_nt: TGCGCCAGCAGCCTAGCGACAACTAATGAAAAACTGTTTTTT
cdr3_aa: CASSLATTNEKLFF

clone_size: NA
cdr3_length: 13
d_call: NA
v_call: TRBV6-5
j_call: TRBJ1-6
cdr3_nt: TGTGCCAGCAGTTATGGAGAGGATTCACCCCTCCACTTT
cdr3_aa: CASSYGEDSPLHF

clone_size: NA
cdr3_length: 14
d_call: NA
v_call: TRBV7-2
j_call: TRBJ1-5
cdr3_nt: TGTGCCAGCAGCTTCAGGGAGGGCAATCAGCCCCAGCATTTT
cdr3_aa: CASSFREGNQPQHF

clone_size: NA
cdr3_length: 15
d_call: TRBD1
v_call: TRBV19
j_call: TRBJ2-5
cdr3_nt: TGTGCCAGTAGTACCGGGACAGGGGGTCGAGAGACCCAGTACTTC
cdr3_aa: CASSTGTGGRETQYF

clone_size: NA
cdr3_length: 13
d_call: NA
v_call: TRBV29-1
j_call: TRBJ1-1
cdr3_nt: TGCAGCGGCCTAGGGGAGGGGAACACTGAAGCTTTCTTT
cdr3_aa: CSGLGEGNTEAFF

clone_size: NA
cdr3_length: 16
d_call: NA
v_call: TRBV23-1
j_call: TRBJ1-6
cdr3_nt: TGCGCCAGCCCTATCGGAAGGAGAGTGTCTAATTCACCCCTCCACTTT
cdr3_aa: CASPIGRRVSNSPLHF

clone_size: NA
cdr3_length: 14
d_call: NA
v_call: TRBV28
j_call: TRBJ1-4
cdr3_nt: TGTGCCAGCACTAAGGCAGGGTTCGGCGAAAAACTGTTTTTT
cdr3_aa: CASTKAGFGEKLFF

clone_size: NA
cdr3_length: 13
d_call: NA
v_call: TRBV2
j_call: TRBJ1-2
cdr3_nt: TGTGCCAGCAGTGAAGCGCTTCGGGGGGGCTACACCTTC
cdr3_aa: CASSEALRGGYTF

clone_size: NA
cdr3_length: 13
d_call: NA
v_call: TRBV29-1
j_call: TRBJ1-2
cdr3_nt: TGCAGCGTCGCTGACAGGATCTACTATGGCTACACCTTC
cdr3_aa: CSVADRIYYGYTF

clone_size: NA
cdr3_length: 14
d_call: NA
v_call: TRBV9
j_call: TRBJ1-5
cdr3_nt: TGTGCCAGCAGCGCGGGCGGGGGTGGTCAGCCCCAGCATTTT
cdr3_aa: CASSAGGGGQPQHF

clone_size: NA
cdr3_length: 12
d_call: NA
v_call: TRBV10-1
j_call: TRBJ2-7
cdr3_nt: TGCGCCCCCGGACAGAGCTTCTACGAGCAGTACTTC
cdr3_aa: CAPGQSFYEQYF

clone_size: NA
cdr3_length: 14
d_call: NA
v_call: TRBV6-6
j_call: TRBJ2-6
cdr3_nt: TGTGCCAGCAGCGGGAGCTCGGGGGCCAACGTCCTGACTTTC
cdr3_aa: CASSGSSGANVLTF

clone_size: NA
cdr3_length: 13
d_call: TRBD2
v_call: TRBV13
j_call: TRBJ2-3
cdr3_nt: TGTGCCAGCAGCCAGACTAGCGACGATACGCAGTATTTT
cdr3_aa: CASSQTSDDTQYF

clone_size: once
cdr3_length: 13
d_call: NA
v_call: TRBV7-2
j_call: TRBJ1-1
cdr3_nt: TGTGCCAGCAGCGCTACCAAGAACACTGAAGCTTTCTTT
cdr3_aa: CASSATKNTEAFF

clone_size: few
cdr3_length: 13
d_call: TRBD1
v_call: TRBV6-5
j_call: TRBJ1-1
cdr3_nt: TGTGCCAGCAGGGGACAGGGAAGGACTGAAGCTTTCTTT
cdr3_aa: CASRGQGRTEAFF

clone_size: NA
cdr3_length: 14
d_call: NA
v_call: TRBV5-6
j_call: TRBJ1-6
cdr3_nt: TGTGCCAGCAGCTTGGTACAGGTTAATTCACCCCTCCACTTT
cdr3_aa: CASSLVQVNSPLHF

clone_size: NA
cdr3_length: 14
d_call: TRBD1
v_call: TRBV10-3
j_call: TRBJ1-2
cdr3_nt: TGTGCCATCAGTGAGTCGTCAGGGGGTAAAGGCTACACCTTC
cdr3_aa: CAISESSGGKGYTF

clone_size: NA
cdr3_length: 14
d_call: TRBD1
v_call: TRBV5-1
j_call: TRBJ1-1
cdr3_nt: TGCGCCAGCAGCTGGGGACAGGGGGCGGCTGGAGCTTTCTTT
cdr3_aa: CASSWGQGAAGAFF